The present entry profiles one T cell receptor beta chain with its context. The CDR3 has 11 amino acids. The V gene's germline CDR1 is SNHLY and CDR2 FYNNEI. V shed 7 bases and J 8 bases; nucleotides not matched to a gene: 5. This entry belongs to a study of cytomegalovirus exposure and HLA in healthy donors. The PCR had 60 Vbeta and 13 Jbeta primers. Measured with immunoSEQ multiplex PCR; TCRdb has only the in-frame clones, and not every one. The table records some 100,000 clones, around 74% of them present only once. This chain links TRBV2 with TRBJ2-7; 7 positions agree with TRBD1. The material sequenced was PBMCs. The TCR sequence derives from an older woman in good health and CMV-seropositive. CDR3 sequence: CASTNRGKQYF. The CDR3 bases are TGTGCCAGCACGAACAGGGGCAAGCAGTACTTC.